One and the same sample provided the 21 T cell receptor beta chains below, sequenced in a study of response to subunit inactivated influenza vaccine. Via MiXCR, TCRdb re-called the RT-PCR reads, giving one row per CDR3 protein. The table shows about 540,000 distinct CDR3 sequences, with roughly 25% occurring only once. The same data also contributed to another study, on T cells expressing NK-cell markers. That source adds: TCR beta libraries carry UMIs added by 5'RACE template switching.

This specimen was CD4+ T cells sorted from PBMCs, taken roughly 12 days after vaccination. These receptors originate from a man between 50 and 59 years old who received an inactivated influenza vaccine.

The chain employs TRBV4-3 and TRBJ2-2; 12 nucleotides align to TRBD2. This CDR3 has 19 residues. The V and J ends lost 0 bases and 5 bases, in that order; junction bases with no gene match: 10. Looked up from germline, CDR1 is LGHNA and CDR2 is YSLEER. The CDR3 is CASSQDWASGGARTGELFF. CDR3 in DNA: TGCGCCAGCAGCCAAGATTGGGCTAGCGGGGGGGCCAGGACCGGGGAGCTGTTTTTT.

This chain links TRBV5-1 with TRBJ2-2; a weak D match, TRBD1 (6 bases). Trimming removed 1 base at V and 1 base at J, with 8 bases between. CDR1 and CDR2 from the germline V gene are SGHRS and YFSETQ. The CDR3 has 15 amino acids. CDR3 DNA: TGCGCCAGCAGCTTGACAGGGAGGAACACCGGGGAGCTGTTTTTT. Translation gives CASSLTGRNTGELFF.

V gene TRBV4-3 combines with J gene TRBJ1-1; D not certain. With 0 bases removed from V and 1 base from J, the gap between germline ends came to 9 bases. Germline CDR1 reads LGHNA; CDR2 reads YSLEER. This CDR3 region has 15 residues. This chain's CDR3 is CASSQDNSPNTEAFF. In nucleotides, the CDR3 is TGCGCCAGCAGCCAAGATAACTCGCCGAACACTGAAGCTTTCTTT.

This clonotype was detected a few times. The rearrangement joins TRBV5-1 to TRBJ2-5; D is possibly TRBD1 or TRBD2 (5 bases each). Trimming took 1 base from V and 2 from J, leaving 9 bases between them. Germline CDR1 reads SGHRS; CDR2 reads YFSETQ. The CDR3 loop spans 14 amino acids. Here the CDR3 DNA reads TGCGCCAGCAGCTTGTTCAGGGAGCAAGAGACCCAGTACTTC. Translated: CASSLFREQETQYF.

The rearrangement uses TRBV29-1 and TRBJ2-7; possibly TRBD1 for D (5 bases). Germline assignment: CDR1 SQVTM and CDR2 ANQGSEA. This CDR3 contains 13 residues. Trimming removed 4 bases from V and 2 bases from J, with 12 bases in between. CDR3 nucleotides: TGCAGCGTTGCTATTGGGGCCACCTACGAGCAGTACTTC. As protein: CSVAIGATYEQYF.

V usage is TRBV9 and J usage is TRBJ1-4, with D perhaps matching TRBD1 (5 bases). The germline gives CDR1 SGDLS, CDR2 YYNGEE. Trimming took off 0 bases at V and 8 bases at J, with 14 bases between the two ends. The CDR3 totals 15 residues. CDR3 residues: CASSVGGSTVEKLFF. CDR3 nucleotides: TGTGCCAGCAGCGTAGGTGGGTCGACAGTCGAAAAACTGTTTTTT.

This clonotype was found many times. The chain couples TRBV4-1 to TRBJ1-5, with unresolved D. This CDR3 region has 14 residues. V dropped 0 bases and J dropped 3 bases, with 6 bases sitting between them. The germline V gene has CDR1 MGHRA and CDR2 YSYEKL. In nucleotides, the CDR3 is TGCGCCAGCAGCCAAGAAAATGCCAATCAGCCCCAGCATTTT. As protein: CASSQENANQPQHF.

V gene TRBV6-1 combines with J gene TRBJ1-1; D might be TRBD1 (5 bases). The germline V gene has CDR1 MNHNS and CDR2 SASEGT. This CDR3 is 13 amino acids long. V gave up 6 bases and J gave up 1 base, with 9 bases separating them. This chain's CDR3 is CASRKGQNTEAFF. CDR3 DNA sequence: TGTGCCAGCAGGAAGGGGCAGAACACTGAAGCTTTCTTT.

The J gene is TRBJ2-1, the V gene TRBV4-1, with D possibly being TRBD1 or TRBD2 (6 bases each). Germline V gives CDR1 MGHRA, CDR2 YSYEKL. CDR3 length: 13 residues. Trimming took 1 base from V and 8 from J, leaving 9 bases between them. Here the CDR3 reads CASSQVRGDEQFF. CDR3 DNA: TGCGCCAGCAGCCAAGTTAGGGGGGATGAGCAGTTCTTC.

This chain connects TRBV29-1 to TRBJ2-6, with TRBD1 as a possible D gene (6 bases). V lost 1 base, J lost 1 base, and 11 bases lay in between. This CDR3 has 16 amino acids. Germline loops: CDR1 SQVTM, CDR2 ANQGSEA. The CDR3 sequence is CSVEGARGSGANVLTF. CDR3 in DNA: TGCAGCGTTGAAGGGGCCAGGGGTTCTGGGGCCAACGTCCTGACTTTC.

The V call is TRBV20-1, the J call TRBJ2-7, with a weak D call TRBD1 (7 bases). V lost 3 bases to trimming and J lost 6 bases, with 18 bases between them. This CDR3 has 14 residues. The germline V gene encodes CDR1 DFQATT and CDR2 SNEGSKA (reference sequence). The CDR3 region has the DNA TGCAGTGCTAGTACCTACAGACAGGGAGGCGAGCAGTACTTC. It codes for CSASTYRQGGEQYF.

The gene calls are TRBV5-1 and TRBJ1-1, with 8 bases matching TRBD1. Germline V gives CDR1 SGHRS, CDR2 YFSETQ. J was trimmed by 1 base and V by 4 bases; bases with no gene match: 6. The CDR3 is 15 residues long. The CDR3: CASSMTGDKNTEAFF. For the CDR3, the DNA is TGCGCCAGCAGCATGACAGGGGACAAGAACACTGAAGCTTTCTTT.

The gene calls are TRBV10-3 and TRBJ1-2; D is ambiguous. Germline V CDR1 and CDR2: ENHRY, SYGVKD. The length of the CDR3 is 12 residues. V gave up 7 bases and J gave up 7 bases, with 13 bases separating them. The CDR3 sequence is CAIMPDLGGYTF. CDR3 nucleotides: TGTGCCATCATGCCGGACCTCGGTGGCTACACCTTC.

This clonotype occurred a few times. The V call is TRBV7-2, the J call TRBJ2-4, with 7 bases matching TRBD1. V lost 5 bases to trimming and J lost 9 bases; unmatched junction nucleotides: 4. Germline V gene data show CDR1 as SGHTA and CDR2 as FQGNSA. The CDR3 covers 12 residues. As DNA, the CDR3 is TGTGCCAGCAGCCCAAGACAGGGCATTCAGTACTTC. It translates to CASSPRQGIQYF. Using reference TRBV7-2 and TRBJ2-4 for the parts outside the CDR3, the full variable domain is GAGVSQSPSNKVTEKGKDVELRCDPISGHTALYWYRQSLGQGLEFLIYFQGNSAPDKSGLPSDRFSAERTGGSVSTLTIQRTQQEDSAVYLCASSPRQGIQYFGAGTRLSVL.

The V call is TRBV9, the J call TRBJ2-3, with D perhaps TRBD2 (6 bases). The CDR3 length is 15 residues. The V gene's germline CDR1 is SGDLS and CDR2 YYNGEE. Trimming took off 9 bases at V and 3 bases at J, with 20 bases between the two ends. CDR3 sequence: CATSPGASETDTQYF. The CDR3 DNA follows: TGTGCCACCTCCCCCGGGGCTAGCGAAACAGATACGCAGTATTTT.

The chain links TRBV18 to TRBJ2-5, with TRBD2 matching over 8 bases. Germline V gene sequence: CDR1 KGHSH, CDR2 LQKENI. This CDR3 is 17 amino acids long. Trimming took 6 bases from V and 5 from J; bases not matched to a gene: 17. CDR3 DNA sequence: TGTGCCAGCTCTCCCGGAGCGGGAGCGCCGGCGACGGAGACCCAGTACTTC. Protein product: CASSPGAGAPATETQYF.

In this sample, this clonotype turned up a few times. The chain employs TRBV4-1 and TRBJ2-2; TRBD2 matches at 8 bases. Germline lookup yields CDR1 MGHRA and CDR2 YSYEKL. The junction had 8 bases not matched to a gene; V was cut back by 7 bases and J by 7 bases. There are 14 residues in the CDR3. CDR3 bases: TGCGCCAGCAATCGCGGGGGGCGGGTCGGGGAGCTGTTTTTT. This gives the protein CASNRGGRVGELFF.

The chain recombines TRBV15 with TRBJ1-2; a weak D match, TRBD1 (5 bases). CDR1 is LNHNV and CDR2 is YYDKDF in the germline V gene (reference sequence). V was cut by 5 bases and J by 2 bases, with 15 bases left in between. The CDR3 covers 15 residues. The CDR3 DNA reads TGTGCCACCAGCTGGGCCGGGACGGGGAACTATGGCTACACCTTC. This codes for CATSWAGTGNYGYTF.

This clonotype was detected ten times or more. The chain employs TRBV3-1 and TRBJ2-1, with D possibly being TRBD2 (6 bases). This CDR3 region has 15 residues. V lost 4 bases and J lost 2, with 12 bases in between. CDR1 is LGHDT, CDR2 YNNKEL, per germline (reference sequence). This CDR3 is CASSPNSGAYNEQFF. CDR3 nucleotides: TGTGCCAGCAGCCCTAATAGCGGAGCCTACAATGAGCAGTTCTTC.

This sequence joins TRBV20-1 and TRBJ2-1, with D maybe TRBD2 (6 bases). Germline V lookup: CDR1 DFQATT, CDR2 SNEGSKA (reference sequence). This CDR3 is 16 amino acids long. Trimming took off 5 bases at V and 4 bases at J, with 21 bases between the two ends. CDR3 residues: CSAGGKGPSGYNEQFF. The CDR3 coding sequence is TGCAGTGCTGGCGGGAAGGGGCCGTCGGGGTACAATGAGCAGTTCTTC.

This clonotype was found once. The rearrangement uses TRBV6-2 or TRBV6-3 and TRBJ1-2; 11 bases map to TRBD1. The CDR3 consists of 16 residues. Looked up from germline, CDR1 is MNHEY and CDR2 is SVGEGT. After removal of 5 bases from V and 3 bases from J, the junction contained 8 bases not matched to a gene. CDR3 DNA: TGTGCCAGCAGTATTACTCGGACAGGGGGCGACTATGGCTACACCTTC. It translates to CASSITRTGGDYGYTF.